The 32 T cell receptor beta chains listed next were all sequenced from one sample in a study of cytomegalovirus exposure and HLA in healthy donors. The PCR had 60 Vbeta and 13 Jbeta primers. The table came from immunoSEQ multiplex PCR; TCRdb's copy has only in-frame clones and leaves some out. The table has 90,000 or so clones, roughly 69% seen once. Sequencing was performed on PBMCs. Source of these receptors: a man aged 50-59 years in good health and CMV-seronegative.

The chain employs TRBV6-4 and TRBJ2-7, with TRBD2 matching 16 bases. The germline CDR1 and CDR2 sequences are MRHNA and SNTAGT. There are 15 residues in the CDR3. In DNA form, the CDR3 reads TGTGCCAGCAGTGTTTCCGGGACTAGCGGGAGGGTTTGGGAGGTC. Its translation: CASSVSGTSGRVWEV.

The rearrangement joins TRBV19 to TRBJ2-7, with TRBD1 matching over 10 bases. CDR1 is LNHDA, CDR2 SQIVND, per germline (reference sequence). The V and J ends lost 3 bases and 5 bases, in that order; junction bases with no gene match: 7. This CDR3 has 15 amino acids. Written as DNA, the CDR3 is TGTGCCAGTAGTATCACTGGGACAGGGGCACACGAGCAGTACTTC. Protein: CASSITGTGAHEQYF.

This clone was seen a handful of times. The conserved phenylalanine or tryptophan normally closing the CDR3 is absent here, so this likely arose from a read error. The DNA is omitted, as the CDR3 cannot be located on it reliably, and the CDR3 follows TCRdb's listing. The chain links TRBV7-9 to TRBJ1-1; the table calls TRBD1, which could not be checked here. Germline CDR1 reads SEHNR; CDR2 reads FQNEAQ (reference sequence). Both ends counted, the CDR3 spans 12 residues. The CDR3 region is CASFRQGAEALV.

This chain links TRBV6-6 with TRBJ2-1; 11 nucleotides match TRBD2. CDR3 length: 16 amino acids. The germline V gene has CDR1 MNHNY and CDR2 SVGAGI (reference sequence). V lost 6 bases and J lost 0; bases outside the gene matches: 4. DNA of the CDR3: TGTGCCAGCAGGGGACTAGCGGAGAGCTCCTACAATGAGCAGTTCTTC. This sequence encodes CASRGLAESSYNEQFF.

The chain is built from TRBV6-5 and TRBJ1-6, with TRBD1 matching over 7 bases. Germline V lookup: CDR1 MNHEY, CDR2 SVGAGI. Trimming removed 6 bases from V and 10 bases from J; junction bases left unmatched: 9. This CDR3 spans 14 amino acids. CDR3 region: CASRRRGIWSPLHF. In DNA form, the CDR3 reads TGTGCCAGCAGGCGCAGGGGGATCTGGTCACCCCTCCACTTT.

The count of this clone is one. V and J are TRBV6-5 and TRBJ1-6; D gene uncertain. The CDR3 is 12 residues long. Deletions cut 8 bases from V and 4 bases from J, with 6 bases between. The germline V gene encodes CDR1 MNHEY and CDR2 SVGAGI. The CDR3, as DNA: TGTGCCAGCGAGAAGTATAATTCACCCCTCCACTTT. It encodes CASEKYNSPLHF.

The chain links TRBV5-1 to TRBJ2-5; 15 nucleotides agree with TRBD2. The V segment lost 0 bases and the J segment 5 bases; nucleotides outside the gene matches: 8. The CDR3 sequence is 18 residues long. CDR1 is SGHRS, CDR2 YFSETQ, per germline. The CDR3 sequence: CASSLGTSGRASEETQYF. In nucleotides, the CDR3 is TGCGCCAGCAGCTTGGGGACTAGCGGGAGGGCCAGTGAGGAGACCCAGTACTTC. Supplemented by reference TRBV5-1 and TRBJ2-5, the full variable domain reads KAGVTQTPRYLIKTRGQQVTLSCSPISGHRSVSWYQQTPGQGLQFLFEYFSETQRNKGNFPGRFSGRQFSNSRSEMNVSTLELGDSALYLCASSLGTSGRASEETQYFGPGTRLLVL.

J is TRBJ2-5 and V is TRBV5-6; 8 positions match TRBD2. Germline loops: CDR1 SGHDT, CDR2 YYEEEE. Losses at the gene ends were 4 bases for V and 5 bases for J; bases not matched to a gene: 7. CDR3 size: 14 residues. The CDR3 DNA reads as TGTGCCAGCAGCCGGACTAGCTGGGGGGAGACCCAGTACTTC. Its protein product is CASSRTSWGETQYF.

This chain connects TRBV5-1 to TRBJ1-4; 7 bases are shared with TRBD1. With V trimmed by 0 bases and J by 7 bases, 3 bases remained unmatched. CDR1 SGHRS and CDR2 YFSETQ come from the germline V gene. The CDR3 covers 14 residues. The CDR3: CASSLGGGPEKLFF. The CDR3 DNA reads as TGCGCCAGCAGCTTGGGAGGGGGCCCTGAAAAACTGTTTTTT.

This chain uses TRBV7-2 with TRBJ1-5, with a weak D call TRBD1 (5 bases). Germline CDR1 and CDR2: SGHTA and FQGNSA. The CDR3 has 14 residues. V dropped 4 bases and J dropped 2 bases, with 9 bases sitting between them. The CDR3 DNA sequence: TGTGCCAGCAGCTCACGGGGGGGCAATCAGCCCCAGCATTTT. Translation gives CASSSRGGNQPQHF.

The gene calls are TRBV25-1 and TRBJ1-1, with D unresolved. The V gene's germline CDR1 is MGHDK and CDR2 SYGVNS. The CDR3 has 13 amino acids. Trimming removed 7 bases at V and 0 bases at J, with 9 bases between. In nucleotides, the CDR3 is TGTGCCAGCACGGCGGGGTTGAACACTGAAGCTTTCTTT. Protein product: CASTAGLNTEAFF.

This chain joins TRBV15 and TRBJ1-3; tentative D call: TRBD1 (6 bases). CDR3 length equals 15 residues. Germline V gene lookup returns CDR1 LNHNV and CDR2 YYDKDF (reference sequence). V gave up 3 bases and J gave up 0 bases, with 9 bases separating them. CDR3 in amino acids: CATSSGQFSGNTIYF. For the CDR3, the DNA is TGTGCCACCAGCAGCGGACAGTTCTCTGGAAACACCATATATTTT.

CDR3 sequence reads: CASSYSGGADTQYF. The DNA of the CDR3 is TGTGCCAGCAGTTACTCGGGCGGGGCAGATACGCAGTATTTT. The chain carries TRBV6-5 and TRBJ2-3; tentatively, D is TRBD2 (6 bases). The germline V gene has CDR1 MNHEY and CDR2 SVGAGI. With 0 bases removed from V and 4 bases from J, the gap between germline ends came to 8 bases. This CDR3 region has 14 residues.

The J gene is TRBJ2-5, the V gene TRBV5-1, with a tentative D call TRBD2 (5 bases). V lost 3 bases, J lost 5 bases, and 14 bases lay in between. Germline CDR1 reads SGHRS; CDR2 reads YFSETQ. The CDR3 sequence is 14 residues long. CDR3 DNA sequence: TGCGCCAGCAGCTGGGTGAGGGATTGGGAGACCCAGTACTTC. This translates into CASSWVRDWETQYF.

J is TRBJ2-2 and V is TRBV4-2; TRBD2 matches at 8 bases. V gave up 1 base and J gave up 4 bases; unmatched junction bases: 5. The CDR3 spans 16 residues. CDR1 is LGHNA, CDR2 YNFKEQ, per germline. CDR3 loop: CASSQVGLVGTGELFF. CDR3 DNA sequence: TGTGCCAGCAGCCAAGTGGGACTAGTTGGCACCGGGGAGCTGTTTTTT.

The V gene is TRBV4-2, the J gene TRBJ1-2; 7 bases line up with TRBD1. V gave up 1 base and J gave up 2 bases; unmatched junction bases: 7. Per germline, CDR1 LGHNA and CDR2 YNFKEQ. The CDR3 consists of 16 residues. CDR3 amino acids: CASSQAFTGENYGYTF. For the CDR3, the DNA is TGTGCCAGCAGCCAAGCTTTCACAGGGGAAAACTATGGCTACACCTTC.

This chain uses TRBV18 with TRBJ1-1; TRBD1 agrees at 8 bases. After removal of 3 bases from V and 2 bases from J, the junction contained 5 bases not matched to a gene. The CDR3 extends over 15 amino acids. CDR1 is KGHSH and CDR2 is LQKENI in the germline V gene. CDR3 sequence (DNA): TGTGCCAGCTCACCCAGGGGGCCCCTAAACACTGAAGCTTTCTTT. This codes for CASSPRGPLNTEAFF.

This clone was recorded a few times. V gene TRBV28 combines with J gene TRBJ1-6; D remains unclear. V was shortened by 1 base and J by 0 bases, with 7 bases between the two germline ends. CDR3 length: 16 amino acids. Germline V gene data show CDR1 as MDHEN and CDR2 as SYDVKM. CDR3 nucleotides: TGTGCCAGCAGTTTATTTGAGAGCTCCTATAATTCACCCCTCCACTTT. Translated: CASSLFESSYNSPLHF.

The gene calls are TRBV10-3 and TRBJ2-7, with 12 positions matching TRBD2. J gave up 0 bases and V 1 base, and 7 bases lay outside the gene matches. Germline V lookup: CDR1 ENHRY, CDR2 SYGVKD. The CDR3 has 18 residues. The DNA of the CDR3 is TGTGCCATCAGTGAGTGGGCTAGCGGGAGGGCCCCCTCCTACGAGCAGTACGTC. Encoded protein: CAISEWASGRAPSYEQYV.

The rearrangement links TRBV5-1 to TRBJ1-2; D is perhaps TRBD1 (6 bases). Germline V gene lookup returns CDR1 SGHRS and CDR2 YFSETQ. The germline V and J ends were trimmed by 2 bases and 3 bases, with 11 bases remaining between them. There are 14 residues in the CDR3. The DNA of the CDR3 is TGCGCCAGCAGCTTAAATTCAGGGGACTATGGCTACACCTTC. The encoded protein is CASSLNSGDYGYTF. Based on the CDR3 plus reference TRBV5-1 and TRBJ1-2, the full variable domain is KAGVTQTPRYLIKTRGQQVTLSCSPISGHRSVSWYQQTPGQGLQFLFEYFSETQRNKGNFPGRFSGRQFSNSRSEMNVSTLELGDSALYLCASSLNSGDYGYTFGSGTRLTVV.

This clone was counted between two and nine times. The chain couples TRBV6-1 to TRBJ1-1; D not certain. This CDR3 has 15 amino acids. V gave up 2 bases and J gave up 4 bases, with 14 bases separating them. The germline V gene encodes CDR1 MNHNS and CDR2 SASEGT. CDR3 in DNA: TGTGCCAGCAGTGAATCGGAGGAGGGTACCACTGAAGCTTTCTTT. Translating gives CASSESEEGTTEAFF.

The chain joins TRBV10-3 to TRBJ2-5; the match to TRBD1 covers 7 bases. Germline CDR1 ENHRY, CDR2 SYGVKD. V shed 6 bases, J shed 2 bases, and the junction held 3 bases outside the gene matches. This CDR3 comprises 13 residues. CDR3 nucleotides: TGTGCCATCAGCGGGGACAGTCAAGAGACCCAGTACTTC. Encoded protein: CAISGDSQETQYF.

The rearrangement uses TRBV4-3 and TRBJ1-5; the match to TRBD1 covers 7 bases. CDR3 length: 17 amino acids. In germline, CDR1 is LGHNA, CDR2 YSLEER. J was trimmed by 6 bases and V by 1 base; bases with no gene match: 12. CDR3 sequence (DNA): TGCGCCAGCAGCCAAGTCAGGGGGGCAGGGGCAGGTCAGCCCCAGCATTTT. As protein: CASSQVRGAGAGQPQHF.

This clone was counted only a few times. This chain links TRBV6-6 with TRBJ2-2; D unclear. This CDR3 comprises 12 residues. Germline CDR1 is MNHNY and CDR2 is SVGAGI (reference sequence). Trimming removed 7 bases at V and 9 bases at J, with 12 bases between. This CDR3 reads CASTGSSRELFF. For the CDR3, the DNA is TGTGCCAGCACCGGGTCCTCCCGGGAGCTGTTTTTT.

The chain joins TRBV19 to TRBJ2-1, with D perhaps TRBD1 (6 bases). Per the germline V gene, CDR1 is LNHDA and CDR2 is SQIVND (reference sequence). V was shortened by 6 bases and J by 3 bases, with 15 bases between the two germline ends. This CDR3 has 15 residues. The CDR3, as DNA: TGTGCCAGTAGCCCACAGGGTATCTTCTACAATGAGCAGTTCTTC. Translating gives CASSPQGIFYNEQFF. Variable domain in full (rest from reference TRBV19 and TRBJ2-1): DGGITQSPKYLFRKEGQNVTLSCEQNLNHDAMYWYRQDPGQGLRLIYYSQIVNDFQKGDIAEGYSVSREKKESFPLTVTSAQKNPTAFYLCASSPQGIFYNEQFFGPGTRLTVL.

The chain links TRBV19 to TRBJ1-2; D perhaps matches TRBD1 (5 bases). Germline values: CDR1 LNHDA, CDR2 SQIVND (reference sequence). This CDR3 has 13 residues. The V end lost 3 bases, the J end lost 4 bases, and 9 bases lay between the germline ends. The CDR3 here is CASSISTVYGYTF. The CDR3 DNA follows: TGTGCCAGTAGTATCTCGACAGTCTATGGCTACACCTTC.

Comments on this clone: The missing conserved phenylalanine or tryptophan at the end of this CDR3 makes a read error likely. The DNA is left out, because the CDR3 cannot be placed on it with certainty; the CDR3 is given as TCRdb lists it. The rearrangement links TRBV29-1 to TRBJ1-1; TRBD1 is taken as the D call from the table, unchecked against the DNA. The germline V gene has CDR1 SQVTM and CDR2 ANQGSEA. Ends included, the CDR3 has 13 residues. CDR3 protein: CSVDRDMNTEAFV.

This sequence joins TRBV5-6 and TRBJ1-2; 7 nucleotides align to TRBD1. CDR3 length equals 14 residues. V shed 4 bases, J shed 1 base, and the junction held 4 bases outside the gene matches. Per germline, CDR1 SGHDT and CDR2 YYEEEE. The chain's CDR3 is CASSPGTDNYGYTF. In DNA, the CDR3 is TGTGCCAGCAGCCCTGGGACAGATAACTATGGCTACACCTTC.

The CDR3 bases are TGCGCCAGCAGCCAAGATGTAGCGGCGAACACCGGGGAGCTGTTTTTT. Amino acid sequence: CASSQDVAANTGELFF. The V gene is TRBV4-3, the J gene TRBJ2-2; D might be TRBD2 (6 bases). Between the trimmed V and J ends, which lost 0 bases and 0 bases, there was a span of 8 bases. The CDR3 is 16 residues long. Germline-derived CDR1 and CDR2 are LGHNA and YSLEER.

This clone was observed a single time. The chain uses TRBV11-3 and TRBJ2-3; TRBD2 matches at 8 bases. With V trimmed by 4 bases and J by 4 bases, 4 bases remained unmatched. Germline lookup yields CDR1 SGHNT and CDR2 YENEEA. This CDR3 spans 14 amino acids. DNA of the CDR3: TGTGCCAGCAGCTCCACAGCGGGAGCAGATACGCAGTATTTT. This gives the protein CASSSTAGADTQYF.

The rearrangement joins TRBV6-5 to TRBJ1-4; TRBD1 agrees at 7 bases. Germline CDR1 is MNHEY and CDR2 is SVGAGI. The V gene end was trimmed by 5 bases and the J gene end by 7 bases; junction bases not matched to a gene: 7. This CDR3 comprises 14 residues. The CDR3 loop reads CASSETGYSEKLFF. The CDR3 region has the DNA TGTGCCAGCAGTGAGACAGGGTACAGTGAAAAACTGTTTTTT.

The chain couples TRBV6-5 to TRBJ2-5, with D perhaps matching TRBD2 (6 bases). There are 14 residues in the CDR3. Germline CDR1 reads MNHEY; CDR2 reads SVGAGI. Deletions cut 0 bases from V and 10 bases from J, with 15 bases between. The DNA of the CDR3 is TGTGCCAGCAGTTACTCGCTCCAGCTGGGGGGCCAGTACTTC. Its translation: CASSYSLQLGGQYF.